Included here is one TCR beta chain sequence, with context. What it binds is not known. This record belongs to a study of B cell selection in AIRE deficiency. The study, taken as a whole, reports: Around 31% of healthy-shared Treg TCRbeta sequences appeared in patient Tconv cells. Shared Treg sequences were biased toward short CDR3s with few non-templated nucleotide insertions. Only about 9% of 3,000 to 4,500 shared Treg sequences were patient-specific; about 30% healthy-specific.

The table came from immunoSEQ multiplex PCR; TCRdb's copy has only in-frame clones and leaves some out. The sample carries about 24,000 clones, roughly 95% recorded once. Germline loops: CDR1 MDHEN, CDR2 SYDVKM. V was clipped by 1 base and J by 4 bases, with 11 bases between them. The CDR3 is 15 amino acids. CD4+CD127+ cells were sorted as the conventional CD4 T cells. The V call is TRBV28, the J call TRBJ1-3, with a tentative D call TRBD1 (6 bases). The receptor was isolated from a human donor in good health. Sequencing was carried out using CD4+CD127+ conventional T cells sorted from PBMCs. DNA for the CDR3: TGTGCCAGCAGTTTATATCAGGGGACGGGAAACACCATATATTTT. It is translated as CASSLYQGTGNTIYF.